Sequencing of this T cell receptor beta chain was carried out in a study of blood T cell repertoires in COVID-19. Study as a whole: The origin of the acute and convalescent COVID-19 samples was the United States, Italy and Spain.

This CDR3 region has 15 residues. From germline, CDR1 is LNHDA and CDR2 SQIVND (reference sequence). V was trimmed by 4 bases and J by 4 bases, leaving 13 bases between them. Assay used: immunoSEQ multiplex PCR; TCRdb lists only in-frame clones, some missing. The data show approximately 50,000 clones, about four fifths seen once. The V call is TRBV19, the J call TRBJ2-2; D possibly corresponds to TRBD1 (6 bases). Sequenced material: peripheral blood. This clonotype originated in a woman of 80 years or more with COVID-19, enrolled during active disease. The DNA for the CDR3 is TGTGCCAGTAGTACCGGACAGTTTATCACCGGGGAGCTGTTTTTT. Protein: CASSTGQFITGELFF.